The source of this T cell receptor (beta chain) is a study of cytomegalovirus exposure and HLA in healthy donors. Notes on the study in general: High sensitivity and specificity were reportedly achieved when the classifier diagnosed cytomegalovirus status. Most subjects had HLA-A and HLA-B alleles reportedly predicted accurately by TCR beta sequences. A reported reduction in N-insertions relative to the roughly 700-donor mean was seen in an Asian-associated ancestry cluster in a later analysis.

Unmatched junction bases numbered 12, after V lost 2 bases and J lost 10 bases. The germline V gene encodes CDR1 KGHSH and CDR2 LQKENI. The CDR3 totals 15 residues. Both 60 Vbeta primers and 13 Jbeta primers went into the PCR. Assay: immunoSEQ multiplex PCR; the TCRdb copy retains only in-frame clones and omits some. The table records approximately 150,000 clones, roughly 78% of them present only once. This clone has just a few counts. Its antigen is not identified. The sample comprised PBMCs. The chain links TRBV18 to TRBJ2-7; the match to TRBD1 covers 9 bases. This clonotype originated in a woman aged 45-59 years in good health and CMV-seropositive. The CDR3 here is CASSPKMGQGGKQYF. In DNA, the CDR3 is TGTGCCAGCTCACCAAAAATGGGACAGGGTGGAAAACAGTACTTC. Full variable domain (outside the CDR3, taken from reference TRBV18 and TRBJ2-7): NAGVMQNPRHLVRRRGQEARLRCSPMKGHSHVYWYRQLPEEGLKFMVYLQKENIIDESGMPKERFSAEFPKEGPSILRIQQVVRGDSAAYFCASSPKMGQGGKQYFGPGTRLTVT.